Below are 20 T cell receptor beta chains sequenced from a single sample in a study of T cell responses to AZD1222 COVID-19 vaccine. TCRdb's copy holds only in-frame clones and misses some; the assay was immunoSEQ multiplex PCR. The table includes roughly 150,000 clones, approximately 89% detected once. The material sequenced was peripheral blood, taken on day 0 of AZD1222 vaccination. The receptors shown here come from an adult in good health.

This chain uses TRBV10-3 with TRBJ1-1; D might be TRBD1 (6 bases). The CDR3 is made up of 14 amino acids. V lost 10 bases and J lost 1, with 16 bases in between. CDR1 is ENHRY, CDR2 SYGVKD, per germline. As DNA, the CDR3 is TGTGCCACTCAACTGACAGGAAAGAACACTGAAGCTTTCTTT. Protein: CATQLTGKNTEAFF.

This chain joins TRBV28 and TRBJ2-1; D gene unclear. Germline CDR1 reads MDHEN; CDR2 reads SYDVKM. The CDR3 runs to 17 residues. Trimming stripped 6 bases from V and 0 bases from J, with 18 bases between. The CDR3 loop reads CASRIDGRVSSYNEQFF. For the CDR3, the DNA is TGTGCCAGCAGGATTGACGGACGGGTAAGCTCCTACAATGAGCAGTTCTTC.

This clone was counted once. The chain couples TRBV9 to TRBJ2-1, with a possible D match to TRBD1 (6 bases). This CDR3 is built from 15 residues. Trimming removed 0 bases at V and 10 bases at J, with 17 bases between. Germline CDR1 reads SGDLS; CDR2 reads YYNGEE. CDR3 sequence: CASSVAGGSGREQFF. DNA for the CDR3: TGTGCCAGCAGCGTAGCTGGGGGCTCGGGCCGCGAGCAGTTCTTC. The full variable domain, rest sourced from reference TRBV9 and TRBJ2-1, is DSGVTQTPKHLITATGQRVTLRCSPRSGDLSVYWYQQSLDQGLQFLIQYYNGEERAKGNILERFSAQQFPDLHSELNLSSLELGDSALYFCASSVAGGSGREQFFGPGTRLTVL.

The count of this clone is one. The chain joins TRBV7-9 to TRBJ1-6; D call uncertain. The germline CDR1 and CDR2 sequences are SEHNR and FQNEAQ (reference sequence). This CDR3 region has 16 residues. V was clipped by 1 base and J by 7 bases, with 14 bases between them. CDR3: CASSLGQGTTNSPLHF. CDR3 nucleotides: TGTGCCAGCAGCTTAGGCCAAGGAACCACGAATTCACCCCTCCACTTT.

V is TRBV5-4 and J is TRBJ1-2, with TRBD1 matching over 9 bases. From germline, CDR1 is SGHNT and CDR2 YYREEE (reference sequence). V shed 4 bases, J shed 2 bases, and the junction held 12 bases outside the gene matches. The CDR3 has 17 residues. The CDR3 loop reads CASSQGQGNYANYGYTF. DNA for the CDR3: TGTGCCAGCAGCCAGGGACAGGGAAATTATGCCAACTATGGCTACACCTTC.

J is TRBJ1-5 and V is TRBV15, with no clear D. CDR3 length: 15 amino acids. CDR1 and CDR2 from the germline V gene are LNHNV and YYDKDF (reference sequence). The V gene lost 0 bases and the J gene lost 7 bases, with 13 bases spanning the gap. The CDR3 region is CATSRDTSGGQPQHF. The CDR3 coding sequence is TGTGCCACCAGCAGAGACACTTCCGGAGGGCAGCCCCAGCATTTT.

This chain links TRBV20-1 with TRBJ2-5; D is undetermined. V was pared by 3 bases and J by 5 bases, with 16 bases between. The CDR3 loop spans 14 amino acids. Looked up from germline, CDR1 is DFQATT and CDR2 is SNEGSKA (reference sequence). The CDR3 here is CSASLARTKETQYF. As DNA, the CDR3 is TGCAGTGCTAGTCTCGCCCGGACGAAGGAGACCCAGTACTTC.

J is TRBJ2-5 and V is TRBV29-1; TRBD2 is a possible D gene (6 bases). The CDR3 is made up of 15 amino acids. Trimming took off 4 bases at V and 1 base at J, with 16 bases between the two ends. CDR1 SQVTM and CDR2 ANQGSEA come from the germline V gene. The CDR3 DNA reads TGCAGCGTTGTTCCGGCAGCGGGCCTCCAAGAGACCCAGTACTTC. Protein sequence: CSVVPAAGLQETQYF.

V is TRBV12-5 and J is TRBJ1-3; D call uncertain. The CDR3 extends over 15 amino acids. V gave up 2 bases and J gave up 0 bases, with 8 bases separating them. CDR1 and CDR2 from the germline V gene are LGHNT and FRNRAP. Written as DNA, the CDR3 is TGTGCTAGTGGTTTGAAGGTCTTCTCTGGAAACACCATATATTTT. This codes for CASGLKVFSGNTIYF.

The chain has TRBV18 and TRBJ1-1, with D possibly matching TRBD1 (6 bases). V dropped 5 bases and J dropped 0 bases, with 10 bases sitting between them. This CDR3 has 14 amino acids. Germline V gene lookup returns CDR1 KGHSH and CDR2 LQKENI. DNA for the CDR3: TGTGCCAGCTCAGAAAACAGGGTGAACACTGAAGCTTTCTTT. Its translation: CASSENRVNTEAFF.

Only one count was recorded for this clone. The chain combines TRBV10-1 with TRBJ1-6; 9 nucleotides agree with TRBD1. The J segment lost 10 bases and the V segment lost 11 bases, leaving 3 bases of the junction unmatched. This CDR3 region has 11 residues. Germline V lookup: CDR1 WNHNN, CDR2 SYGVQD (reference sequence). The DNA of the CDR3 is TGCGCCGGGACAGGGATCTCACCCCTCCACTTT. This sequence encodes CAGTGISPLHF.

This chain connects TRBV9 to TRBJ2-7, with D maybe TRBD2 (5 bases). The V gene lost 0 bases and the J gene lost 7 bases, with 14 bases spanning the gap. The germline V gene has CDR1 SGDLS and CDR2 YYNGEE. This CDR3 contains 14 residues. The CDR3 sequence is CASSVGGQVREQYF. The CDR3 coding sequence is TGTGCCAGCAGCGTAGGAGGGCAGGTCCGGGAGCAGTACTTC.

The chain has TRBV7-9 and TRBJ1-6; D remains ambiguous. This CDR3 spans 16 amino acids. Germline values: CDR1 SEHNR, CDR2 FQNEAQ (reference sequence). Trimming left V 9 bases short and J 0 bases short, with 15 bases between. The CDR3 region is CASHVLGSSYNSPLHF. CDR3 nucleotides: TGTGCCAGTCATGTCCTCGGGAGCTCCTATAATTCACCCCTCCACTTT.

This chain connects TRBV5-1 to TRBJ2-7, with D perhaps matching TRBD2 (5 bases). The CDR3 loop spans 14 amino acids. Per the germline V gene, CDR1 is SGHRS and CDR2 is YFSETQ. Trimming stripped 3 bases from V and 6 bases from J, with 16 bases between. The CDR3, as DNA: TGCGCCAGCAGCTACCCCGGGGTTAGTAGCGAGCAGTACTTC. It is translated as CASSYPGVSSEQYF.

Remarks on this clone: In the same sample, other DNA sequences code for this CDR3. V gene TRBV27 combines with J gene TRBJ1-1; 8 nucleotides line up with TRBD1. The CDR3 spans 15 residues. With V trimmed by 1 base and J by 4 bases, 5 bases remained unmatched. The germline CDR1 and CDR2 sequences are MNHEY and SMNVEV (reference sequence). CDR3 loop: CASSLFQGAGTEAFF. The CDR3 DNA reads as TGTGCCAGCAGTTTATTCCAGGGGGCAGGCACTGAAGCTTTCTTT.

V usage is TRBV7-2 and J usage is TRBJ2-5, with 7 bases matching TRBD2. Germline V gene lookup returns CDR1 SGHTA and CDR2 FQGNSA. The V segment lost 5 bases and the J segment 4 bases; nucleotides outside the gene matches: 7. The CDR3 has 14 residues. The DNA for the CDR3 is TGTGCCAGCAGCAAAAGAGCGGGGAGAGAGACCCAGTACTTC. The encoded protein is CASSKRAGRETQYF.

This clone is a singleton in its sample. This sequence joins TRBV5-6 and TRBJ2-2; D perhaps matches TRBD1 (6 bases). The CDR3 loop spans 13 amino acids. The germline V gene has CDR1 SGHDT and CDR2 YYEEEE. Trimming took off 2 bases at V and 6 bases at J, with 8 bases between the two ends. CDR3 sequence reads: CASSLQGSGELFF. The CDR3 DNA reads as TGTGCCAGCAGCTTACAGGGTTCCGGGGAGCTGTTTTTT.

This clone was found once. The rearrangement links TRBV11-2 to TRBJ2-2; D is possibly TRBD1 (5 bases). CDR1 and CDR2 from the germline V gene are SGHAT and FQNNGV. Trimming took 0 bases from V and 6 from J, leaving 8 bases between them. The CDR3 is made up of 14 amino acids. The CDR3 DNA reads TGTGCCAGCAGCTTAGATCTGGGGCCCGGGGAGCTGTTTTTT. Its translation is CASSLDLGPGELFF.

This clone was seen a few times. The chain joins TRBV18 to TRBJ2-3; D gene uncertain. The V gene lost 2 bases and the J gene lost 0 bases, with 3 bases spanning the gap. CDR3 length equals 13 residues. The germline CDR1 and CDR2 sequences are KGHSH and LQKENI. The DNA of the CDR3 is TGTGCCAGCTCACCAGAAAGCACAGATACGCAGTATTTT. It is translated as CASSPESTDTQYF.

The chain links TRBV2 to TRBJ2-7, with D tentatively TRBD2 (5 bases). This CDR3 contains 14 residues. Germline values: CDR1 SNHLY, CDR2 FYNNEI. With 10 bases removed from V and 3 bases from J, the gap between germline ends came to 19 bases. The CDR3 is CAITQVVGSYEQYF. The CDR3 nucleotides read TGTGCCATTACCCAGGTGGTAGGGAGCTACGAGCAGTACTTC.